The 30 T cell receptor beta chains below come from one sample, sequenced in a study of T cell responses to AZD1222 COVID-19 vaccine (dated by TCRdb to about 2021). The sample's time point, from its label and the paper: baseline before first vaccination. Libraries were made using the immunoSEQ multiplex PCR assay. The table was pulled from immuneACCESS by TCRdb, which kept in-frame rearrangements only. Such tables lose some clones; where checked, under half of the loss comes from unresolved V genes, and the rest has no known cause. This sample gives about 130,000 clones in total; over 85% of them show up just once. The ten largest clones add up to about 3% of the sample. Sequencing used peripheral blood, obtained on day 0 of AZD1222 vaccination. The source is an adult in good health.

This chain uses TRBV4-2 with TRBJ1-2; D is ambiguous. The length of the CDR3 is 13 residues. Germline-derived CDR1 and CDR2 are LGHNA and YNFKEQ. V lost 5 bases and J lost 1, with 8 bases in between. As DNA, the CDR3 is TGTGCCAGCAGCACGAGCGTTAACTATGGCTACACCTTC. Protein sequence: CASSTSVNYGYTF.

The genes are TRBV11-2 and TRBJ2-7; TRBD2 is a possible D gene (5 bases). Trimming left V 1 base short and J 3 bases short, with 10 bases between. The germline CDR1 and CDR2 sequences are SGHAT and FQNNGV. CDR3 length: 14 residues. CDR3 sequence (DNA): TGTGCCAGCAGCTTAGCTGCGGGCCACTACGAGCAGTACTTC. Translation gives CASSLAAGHYEQYF.

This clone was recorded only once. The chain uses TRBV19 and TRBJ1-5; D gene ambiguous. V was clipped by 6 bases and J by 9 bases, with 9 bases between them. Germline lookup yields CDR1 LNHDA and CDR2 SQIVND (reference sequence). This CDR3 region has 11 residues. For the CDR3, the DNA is TGTGCCAGTAGCAACGCCGGGCCCCAGCATTTT. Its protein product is CASSNAGPQHF.

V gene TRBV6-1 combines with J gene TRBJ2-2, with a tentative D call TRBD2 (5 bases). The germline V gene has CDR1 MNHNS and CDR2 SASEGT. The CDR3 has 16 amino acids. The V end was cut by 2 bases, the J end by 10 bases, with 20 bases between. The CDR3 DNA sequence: TGTGCCAGCAGTGAAACGGCGGACTGGGGTATAGAGGAGCTGTTTTTT. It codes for CASSETADWGIEELFF.

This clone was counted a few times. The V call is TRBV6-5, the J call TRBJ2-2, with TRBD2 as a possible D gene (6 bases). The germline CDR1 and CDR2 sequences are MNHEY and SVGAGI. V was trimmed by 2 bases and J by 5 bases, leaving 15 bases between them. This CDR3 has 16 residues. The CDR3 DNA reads TGTGCCAGCAGTTACGTCGGGGCGGGACTTACCGGGGAGCTGTTTTTT. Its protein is CASSYVGAGLTGELFF.

The CDR3 is CASSKRKEGETQYF. CDR3 nucleotides: TGTGCCAGCAGCAAAAGGAAAGAAGGGGAGACCCAGTACTTC. This chain connects TRBV21-1 to TRBJ2-5. TRBV21-1 is reported as a pseudogene. The CDR3 covers 14 residues.

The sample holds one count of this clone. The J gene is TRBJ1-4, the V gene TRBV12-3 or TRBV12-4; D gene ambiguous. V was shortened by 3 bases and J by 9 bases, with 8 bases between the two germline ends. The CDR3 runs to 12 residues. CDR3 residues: CASSFRVQKLFF. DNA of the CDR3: TGTGCCAGCAGTTTTCGGGTGCAAAAACTGTTTTTT.

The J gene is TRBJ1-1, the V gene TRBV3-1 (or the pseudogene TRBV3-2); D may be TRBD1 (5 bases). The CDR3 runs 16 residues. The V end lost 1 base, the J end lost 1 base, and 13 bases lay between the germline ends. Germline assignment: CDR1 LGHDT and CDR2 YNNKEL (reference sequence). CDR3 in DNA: TGTGCCAGCAGCCAAGTATCGAAAGGGGCGAACACTGAAGCTTTCTTT. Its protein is CASSQVSKGANTEAFF.

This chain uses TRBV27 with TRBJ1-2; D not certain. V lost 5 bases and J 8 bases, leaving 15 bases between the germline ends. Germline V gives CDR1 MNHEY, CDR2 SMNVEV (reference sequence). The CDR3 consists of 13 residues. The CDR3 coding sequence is TGTGCCAGCAGTCAAGACCCGAGAGGCGGCTACACCTTC. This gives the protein CASSQDPRGGYTF.

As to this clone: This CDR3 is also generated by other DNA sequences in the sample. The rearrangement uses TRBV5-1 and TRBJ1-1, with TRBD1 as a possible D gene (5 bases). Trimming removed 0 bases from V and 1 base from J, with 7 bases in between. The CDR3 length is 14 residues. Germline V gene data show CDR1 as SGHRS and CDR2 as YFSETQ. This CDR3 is CASSLGGGNTEAFF. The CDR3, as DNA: TGCGCCAGCAGCTTGGGCGGGGGGAACACTGAAGCTTTCTTT.

The CDR3 sequence: CSVPYQPQHF. The CDR3 DNA sequence: TGCAGCGTCCCCTATCAGCCCCAGCATTTT. The gene calls are TRBV29-1 and TRBJ1-5; D remains unclear. Deletions cut 6 bases from V and 5 bases from J, with 5 bases between. The germline gives CDR1 SQVTM, CDR2 ANQGSEA. This CDR3 has 10 residues. The full variable domain, with the rest looked up from reference TRBV29-1 and TRBJ1-5, is SAVISQKPSRDICQRGTSLTIQCQVDSQVTMMFWYRQQPGQSLTLIATANQGSEATYESGFVIDKFPISRPNLTFSTLTVSNMSPEDSSIYLCSVPYQPQHFGDGTRLSIL.

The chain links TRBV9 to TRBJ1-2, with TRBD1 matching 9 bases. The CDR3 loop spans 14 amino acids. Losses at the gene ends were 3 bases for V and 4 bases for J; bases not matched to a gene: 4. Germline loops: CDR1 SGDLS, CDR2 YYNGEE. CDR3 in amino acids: CASSASTGGYGYTF. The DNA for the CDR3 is TGTGCCAGCAGCGCTTCGACAGGGGGCTATGGCTACACCTTC.

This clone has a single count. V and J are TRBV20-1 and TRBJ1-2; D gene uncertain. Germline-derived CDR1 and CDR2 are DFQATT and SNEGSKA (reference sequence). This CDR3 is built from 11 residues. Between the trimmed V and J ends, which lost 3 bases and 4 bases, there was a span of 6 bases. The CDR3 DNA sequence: TGCAGTGCTAGCAGCTTCTATGGCTACACCTTC. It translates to CSASSFYGYTF.

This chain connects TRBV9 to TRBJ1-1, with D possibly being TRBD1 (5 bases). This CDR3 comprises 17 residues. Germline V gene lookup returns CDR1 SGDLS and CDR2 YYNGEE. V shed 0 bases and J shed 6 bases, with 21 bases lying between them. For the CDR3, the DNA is TGTGCCAGCAGCGTAGGCGACAGCGGGGGTTATTGGGCTGAAGCTTTCTTT. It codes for CASSVGDSGGYWAEAFF.

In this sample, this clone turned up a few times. The CDR3 DNA sequence: TGTGCCAGCAGCTTAGACCCAAACAATGAGCAGTTCTTC. Residues: CASSLDPNNEQFF. The J gene is TRBJ2-1, the V gene TRBV7-3; D remains unclear. From germline, CDR1 is SGHTA and CDR2 FQGTGA. This CDR3 has 13 residues. The V end was cut by 2 bases, the J end by 5 bases, with 7 bases between.

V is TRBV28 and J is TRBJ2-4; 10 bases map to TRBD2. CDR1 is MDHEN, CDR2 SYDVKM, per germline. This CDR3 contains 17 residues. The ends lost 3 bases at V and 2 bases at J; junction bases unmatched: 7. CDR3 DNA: TGTGCCAGCAGTTTGGCAGCGGGAGGGCGTCCCAAAAACATTCAGTACTTC. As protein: CASSLAAGGRPKNIQYF.

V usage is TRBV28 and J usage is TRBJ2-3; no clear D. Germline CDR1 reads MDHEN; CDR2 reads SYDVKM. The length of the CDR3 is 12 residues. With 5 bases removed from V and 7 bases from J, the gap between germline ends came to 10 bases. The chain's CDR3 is CASSQKLYTQYF. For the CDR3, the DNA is TGTGCCAGCAGTCAGAAACTTTATACGCAGTATTTT.

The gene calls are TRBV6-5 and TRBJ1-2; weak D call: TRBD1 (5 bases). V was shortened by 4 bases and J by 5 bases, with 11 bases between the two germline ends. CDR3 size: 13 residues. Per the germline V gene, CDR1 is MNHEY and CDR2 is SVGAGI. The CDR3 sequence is CASSSGARYGYTF. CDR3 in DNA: TGTGCCAGCAGTTCTGGGGCGCGGTATGGCTACACCTTC.

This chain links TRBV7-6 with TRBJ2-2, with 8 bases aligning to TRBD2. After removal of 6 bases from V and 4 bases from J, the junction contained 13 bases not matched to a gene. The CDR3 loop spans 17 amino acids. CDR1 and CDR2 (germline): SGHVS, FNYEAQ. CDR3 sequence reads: CASRFGGTSGPTGELFF. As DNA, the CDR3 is TGTGCCAGCAGATTCGGCGGAACTAGCGGCCCCACCGGGGAGCTGTTTTTT.

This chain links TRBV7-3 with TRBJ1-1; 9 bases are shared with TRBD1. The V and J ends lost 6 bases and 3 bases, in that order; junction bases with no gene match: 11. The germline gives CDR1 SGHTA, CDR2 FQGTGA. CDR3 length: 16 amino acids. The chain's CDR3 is CASSRTGGRGDTEAFF. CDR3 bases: TGTGCCAGCAGTCGAACAGGGGGCAGAGGGGACACTGAAGCTTTCTTT. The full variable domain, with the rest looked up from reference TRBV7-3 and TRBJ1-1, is GAGVSQTPSNKVTEKGKYVELRCDPISGHTALYWYRQSLGQGPEFLIYFQGTGAADDSGLPNDRFFAVRPEGSVSTLKIQRTERGDSAVYLCASSRTGGRGDTEAFFGQGTRLTVV.

The DNA for the CDR3 is TGTGCCAGCAGCTTAAGCCCGGGAGGGGACACCGGGGAGCTGTTTTTT. This gives the protein CASSLSPGGDTGELFF. The V and J genes are TRBV7-3 and TRBJ2-2, with TRBD2 identical over 8 bases. There are 16 residues in the CDR3. After removal of 1 base from V and 3 bases from J, the junction contained 4 bases not matched to a gene. Per germline, CDR1 SGHTA and CDR2 FQGTGA. Full variable domain (rest looked up from reference TRBV7-3 and TRBJ2-2): GAGVSQTPSNKVTEKGKYVELRCDPISGHTALYWYRQSLGQGPEFLIYFQGTGAADDSGLPNDRFFAVRPEGSVSTLKIQRTERGDSAVYLCASSLSPGGDTGELFFGEGSRLTVL.

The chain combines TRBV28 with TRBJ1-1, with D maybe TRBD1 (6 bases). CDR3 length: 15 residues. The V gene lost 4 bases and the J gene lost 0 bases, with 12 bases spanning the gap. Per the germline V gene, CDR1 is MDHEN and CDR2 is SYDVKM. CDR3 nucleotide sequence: TGTGCCAGCAGTTCACAGGGAAATATGAACACTGAAGCTTTCTTT. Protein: CASSSQGNMNTEAFF.

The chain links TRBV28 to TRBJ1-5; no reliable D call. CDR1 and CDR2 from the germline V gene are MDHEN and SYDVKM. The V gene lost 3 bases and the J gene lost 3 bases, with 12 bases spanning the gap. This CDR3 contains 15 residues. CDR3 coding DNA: TGTGCCAGCAGTTTTTTGGGTCAGTTCAATCAGCCCCAGCATTTT. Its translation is CASSFLGQFNQPQHF.

CDR3 region: CASARGLSYGYTF. The CDR3 DNA sequence: TGTGCCAGCGCCAGGGGGCTGAGCTATGGCTACACCTTC. The genes are TRBV12-3 or TRBV12-4 and TRBJ1-2; 8 nucleotides match TRBD1. The CDR3 covers 13 residues. The V segment lost 8 bases and the J segment 4 bases; nucleotides outside the gene matches: 6.

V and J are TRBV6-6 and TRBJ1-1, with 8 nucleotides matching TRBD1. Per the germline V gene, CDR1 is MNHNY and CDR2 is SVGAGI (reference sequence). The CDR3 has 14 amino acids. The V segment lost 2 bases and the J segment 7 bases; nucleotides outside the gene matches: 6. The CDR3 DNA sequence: TGTGCCAGCAGTTACCCGGACAGGGTGAATGAAGCTTTCTTT. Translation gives CASSYPDRVNEAFF.

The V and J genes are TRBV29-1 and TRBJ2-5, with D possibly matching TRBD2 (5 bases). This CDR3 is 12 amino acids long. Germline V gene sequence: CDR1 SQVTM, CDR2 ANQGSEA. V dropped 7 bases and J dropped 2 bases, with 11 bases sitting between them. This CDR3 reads CSGIGIQETQYF. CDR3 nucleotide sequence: TGCAGCGGGATCGGGATTCAAGAGACCCAGTACTTC. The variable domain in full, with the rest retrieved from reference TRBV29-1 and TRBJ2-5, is SAVISQKPSRDICQRGTSLTIQCQVDSQVTMMFWYRQQPGQSLTLIATANQGSEATYESGFVIDKFPISRPNLTFSTLTVSNMSPEDSSIYLCSGIGIQETQYFGPGTRLLVL.

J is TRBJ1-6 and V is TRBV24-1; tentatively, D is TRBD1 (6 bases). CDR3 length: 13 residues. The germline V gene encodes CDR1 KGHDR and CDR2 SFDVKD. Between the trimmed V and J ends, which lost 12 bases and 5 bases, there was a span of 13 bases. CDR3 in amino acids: CAAGGSHNSPLHF. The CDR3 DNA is TGTGCCGCCGGGGGCAGCCATAATTCACCCCTCCACTTT.

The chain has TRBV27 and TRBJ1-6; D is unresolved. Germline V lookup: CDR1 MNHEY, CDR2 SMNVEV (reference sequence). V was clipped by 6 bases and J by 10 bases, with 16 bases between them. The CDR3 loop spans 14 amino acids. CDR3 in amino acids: CASSSSEGRSPLHF. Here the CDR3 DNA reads TGTGCCAGCAGCTCCTCTGAAGGGCGGTCACCCCTCCACTTT.

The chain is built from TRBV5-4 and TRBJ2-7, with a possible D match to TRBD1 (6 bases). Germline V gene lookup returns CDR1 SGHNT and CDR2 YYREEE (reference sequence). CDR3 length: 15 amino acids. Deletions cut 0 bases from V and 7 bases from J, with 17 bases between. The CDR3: CASSLVLGAVGEQYF. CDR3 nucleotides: TGTGCCAGCAGCTTGGTTCTGGGGGCTGTGGGGGAGCAGTACTTC. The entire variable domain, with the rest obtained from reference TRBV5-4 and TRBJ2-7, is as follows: ETGVTQSPTHLIKTRGQQVTLRCSSQSGHNTVSWYQQALGQGPQFIFQYYREEENGRGNFPPRFSGLQFPNYSSELNVNALELDDSALYLCASSLVLGAVGEQYFGPGTRLTVT.

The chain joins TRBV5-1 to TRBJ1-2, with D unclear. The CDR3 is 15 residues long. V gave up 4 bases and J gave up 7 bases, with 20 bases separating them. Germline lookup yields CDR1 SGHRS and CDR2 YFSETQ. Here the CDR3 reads CASSPEILSSGGYTF. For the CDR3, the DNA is TGCGCCAGCAGCCCCGAGATATTAAGCTCGGGTGGCTACACCTTC.